The 29 T cell receptor beta chains below all came from one sample that was sequenced in a study of cytomegalovirus exposure and HLA in healthy donors. PCR amplification relied on 60 Vbeta primers (plus 13 Jbeta primers). This table comes from immunoSEQ multiplex PCR, and its TCRdb copy is limited to in-frame clones, with some not included. The sample yields about 130,000 clones, around three quarters seen once. The source material was PBMCs. All receptors derive from a man aged 30 to 39 in good health and CMV-seropositive.

This clone was found a few times. This chain joins TRBV7-3 and TRBJ2-3, with D perhaps TRBD2 (7 bases). V gave up 8 bases and J gave up 2 bases, with 14 bases separating them. The CDR3 covers 14 residues. The V gene's germline CDR1 is SGHTA and CDR2 FQGTGA. This CDR3 is CASAGGGDTDTQYF. As DNA, the CDR3 is TGTGCCAGCGCAGGAGGGGGGGACACAGATACGCAGTATTTT.

The genes are TRBV6-1 and TRBJ1-1; unclear D gene. The germline V gene encodes CDR1 MNHNS and CDR2 SASEGT. This CDR3 has 13 residues. Trimming took 7 bases from V and 5 from J, leaving 14 bases between them. This chain's CDR3 is CASNPRQDTEAFF. CDR3 sequence (DNA): TGTGCCAGCAATCCTCGGCAGGATACTGAAGCTTTCTTT.

A note on this clone: At one boundary the junction diverges from the germline segment, which might be a read error. The chain recombines TRBV7-9 with TRBJ1-5; the match to TRBD1 covers 9 bases. The germline V gene has CDR1 SEHNR and CDR2 FQNEAQ (reference sequence). The CDR3 is 13 residues long. The DNA for the CDR3 is TGTTCCAGCAGTCGGACAGGGGATCAGCCCCAGCATTTT. It yields the protein CSSSRTGDQPQHF.

The gene calls are TRBV4-2 and TRBJ1-2; D gene unclear. CDR1 is LGHNA and CDR2 is YNFKEQ in the germline V gene. The length of the CDR3 is 16 residues. V shed 2 bases and J shed 0 bases, with 13 bases lying between them. CDR3 nucleotide sequence: TGTGCCAGCAGCCAACTCTCTGACACTTCTAACTATGGCTACACCTTC. It yields the protein CASSQLSDTSNYGYTF.

The chain combines TRBV27 with TRBJ1-5, with D possibly being TRBD1 (5 bases). This CDR3 region has 16 residues. V was shortened by 5 bases and J by 0 bases, with 14 bases between the two germline ends. The germline V gene encodes CDR1 MNHEY and CDR2 SMNVEV (reference sequence). The CDR3 region is CASSPWTTDSNQPQHF. The DNA of the CDR3 is TGTGCCAGCAGTCCTTGGACAACCGATAGCAATCAGCCCCAGCATTTT.

This sequence joins TRBV10-3 and TRBJ2-3; 9 nucleotides line up with TRBD1. The CDR3 extends over 14 amino acids. The ends lost 5 bases at V and 8 bases at J; junction bases unmatched: 8. In germline, CDR1 is ENHRY, CDR2 SYGVKD. The CDR3 protein is CAISWDRDRGTQYF. The CDR3 DNA sequence: TGTGCCATCAGTTGGGACAGGGATAGGGGTACGCAGTATTTT.

This clone was detected a few times. V is TRBV5-1 and J is TRBJ1-5; 10 positions match TRBD1. Germline CDR1 is SGHRS and CDR2 is YFSETQ. The CDR3 totals 14 residues. The ends lost 3 bases at V and 5 bases at J; junction bases unmatched: 2. The CDR3 DNA reads as TGCGCCAGCAGCTGGACAGGGGGGGATCAGCCCCAGCATTTT. Protein sequence: CASSWTGGDQPQHF.

This clone appeared a single time. J is TRBJ2-6 and V is TRBV7-3, with D maybe TRBD2 (5 bases). The CDR3 has 15 amino acids. Germline CDR1 and CDR2: SGHTA and FQGTGA. Trimming removed 5 bases at V and 2 bases at J, with 10 bases between. The CDR3 region is CASSPPEAGANVLTF. DNA for the CDR3: TGTGCCAGCAGCCCCCCGGAGGCTGGGGCCAACGTCCTGACTTTC.

This clone was seen a few times. The rearrangement joins TRBV11-2 to TRBJ1-4; 7 positions agree with TRBD1. CDR1 is SGHAT, CDR2 FQNNGV, per germline. Trimming cost V 5 bases and J 4 bases; bases outside gene matches: 10. This CDR3 is 16 amino acids long. CDR3 protein: CASSVGTDSYNEKLFF. CDR3 nucleotides: TGTGCCAGCAGCGTTGGGACAGACTCCTATAATGAAAAACTGTTTTTT.

This clone was counted a single time. V gene TRBV5-3 combines with J gene TRBJ2-3, with a possible D match to TRBD2 (6 bases). TRBV5-3 is given ORF status, its function remaining uncertain. V lost 0 bases, J lost 0 bases, and 8 bases lay in between. The CDR3 sequence is 15 residues long. In nucleotides, the CDR3 is TGTGCCAGAAGCTTGGTGGGGGGAAGCACAGATACGCAGTATTTT. Translating gives CARSLVGGSTDTQYF.

This clone has more than one count but fewer than ten. J is TRBJ2-5 and V is TRBV19; 15 bases align to TRBD2. Germline V gives CDR1 LNHDA, CDR2 SQIVND (reference sequence). Unmatched junction bases numbered 9, after V lost 3 bases and J lost 4 bases. The CDR3 contains 18 residues. CDR3 nucleotides: TGTGCCAGTAGTATCCGAGGACTAGCGGGGGGGCCGCCAGAGACCCAGTACTTC. It yields the protein CASSIRGLAGGPPETQYF.

This chain links TRBV19 with TRBJ2-2, with D possibly TRBD2 on 5 matching bases. Per the germline V gene, CDR1 is LNHDA and CDR2 is SQIVND (reference sequence). CDR3 length equals 13 residues. V gave up 5 bases and J gave up 2 bases, with 6 bases separating them. The CDR3 nucleotides are TGTGCCAGTAGTCGGGATAACACCGGGGAGCTGTTTTTT. Protein product: CASSRDNTGELFF.

The CDR3 DNA sequence: TGTGCCAGCAGTGGAGACAGGGGAATCTACAATGAGCAGTTCTTC. It translates to CASSGDRGIYNEQFF. V is TRBV6-1 and J is TRBJ2-1, with 8 nucleotides matching TRBD1. Per germline, CDR1 MNHNS and CDR2 SASEGT. The CDR3 totals 15 residues. With V trimmed by 4 bases and J by 3 bases, 5 bases remained unmatched.

This clone was detected only once. This chain uses TRBV11-2 with TRBJ1-2; D gene unclear. The CDR3 is made up of 15 amino acids. Germline V CDR1 and CDR2: SGHAT, FQNNGV. V was cut by 3 bases and J by 8 bases, with 19 bases left in between. CDR3 sequence reads: CASSFTVLPARGYTF. CDR3 nucleotide sequence: TGTGCCAGCAGCTTTACGGTTTTGCCAGCGCGGGGCTACACCTTC.

The chain recombines TRBV5-1 with TRBJ2-7; 13 positions agree with TRBD2. Germline-derived CDR1 and CDR2 are SGHRS and YFSETQ. Trimming at V came to 0 bases and at J to 2 bases, leaving 2 bases not matched to a gene. CDR3 length: 16 amino acids. CDR3 sequence: CASSLGLAGGTYEQYF. The DNA for the CDR3 is TGCGCCAGCAGCTTGGGACTAGCGGGGGGAACCTACGAGCAGTACTTC.

The chain carries TRBV5-1 and TRBJ1-2, with unresolved D. Germline V CDR1 and CDR2: SGHRS, YFSETQ. Trimming pared 4 bases from V and 4 bases from J, leaving 17 bases between. The CDR3 length is 15 residues. CDR3 region: CASSREDFRPYGYTF. The CDR3 coding sequence is TGCGCCAGCAGCCGGGAGGACTTCCGCCCCTATGGCTACACCTTC. Full variable domain (missing parts from reference TRBV5-1 and TRBJ1-2): KAGVTQTPRYLIKTRGQQVTLSCSPISGHRSVSWYQQTPGQGLQFLFEYFSETQRNKGNFPGRFSGRQFSNSRSEMNVSTLELGDSALYLCASSREDFRPYGYTFGSGTRLTVV.

This chain uses TRBV18 with TRBJ1-2, with D perhaps TRBD1 (6 bases). V was shortened by 3 bases and J by 9 bases, with 20 bases between the two germline ends. CDR3 length: 15 amino acids. Looked up from germline, CDR1 is KGHSH and CDR2 is LQKENI. The CDR3 loop is CASSPQQGLADSYTF. The DNA for the CDR3 is TGTGCCAGCTCACCGCAACAGGGATTGGCAGATAGCTACACCTTC.

This chain links TRBV7-8 with TRBJ2-2; TRBD1 agrees at 9 bases. Germline trimming cut 6 bases from V and 1 base from J; bases unmatched to any gene: 3. The CDR3 is 15 amino acids. Germline V lookup: CDR1 SGHVS, CDR2 FQNEAQ. The DNA for the CDR3 is TGTGCCAGCAGACCGGGACAGGGGAACACCGGGGAGCTGTTTTTT. Its translation is CASRPGQGNTGELFF. The full variable domain, rest sourced from reference TRBV7-8 and TRBJ2-2, is GAGVSQSPRYKVAKRGQDVALRCDPISGHVSLFWYQQALGQGPEFLTYFQNEAQLDKSGLPSDRFFAERPEGSVSTLKIQRTQQEDSAVYLCASRPGQGNTGELFFGEGSRLTVL.

The genes are TRBV4-1 and TRBJ1-2; 9 bases match TRBD1. Germline values: CDR1 MGHRA, CDR2 YSYEKL. The CDR3 extends over 15 amino acids. V shed 1 base and J 6 bases; nucleotides not matched to a gene: 6. Here the CDR3 reads CASSQAGTGKNGYTF. The CDR3 nucleotides are TGCGCCAGCAGCCAAGCCGGGACAGGGAAGAATGGCTACACCTTC.

The rearrangement links TRBV11-1 to TRBJ1-2; TRBD1 aligns across 11 bases. This CDR3 is 14 amino acids long. Germline CDR1 is SGHAT and CDR2 is FQDESV (reference sequence). V trimming: 5 bases; J trimming: 5 bases; junction bases outside the gene matches: 4. CDR3 region: CASSPGTGGYGYTF. The CDR3 DNA sequence: TGTGCCAGCAGCCCCGGGACAGGGGGATATGGCTACACCTTC.

The CDR3 DNA is TGCGCCAGCAGTGAGACAGGAGAAGCCTACGAGCAGTACTTC. Encoded protein: CASSETGEAYEQYF. V and J are TRBV10-1 and TRBJ2-5, with a possible D match to TRBD1 (5 bases). The DNA end lines up better with TRBJ2-7; the J call may be wrong. CDR1 WNHNN and CDR2 SYGVQD come from the germline V gene (reference sequence). This CDR3 is 14 amino acids long.

The J gene is TRBJ2-1, the V gene TRBV4-1; D unresolved. CDR1 MGHRA and CDR2 YSYEKL come from the germline V gene. This CDR3 has 16 amino acids. Trimming cost V 0 bases and J 4 bases, with 13 bases left between them. CDR3 sequence reads: CASSQEGQWAYNEQFF. The CDR3 DNA sequence: TGCGCCAGCAGCCAAGAAGGCCAGTGGGCTTACAATGAGCAGTTCTTC.

V gene TRBV13 combines with J gene TRBJ1-1; 7 nucleotides line up with TRBD1. V was clipped by 4 bases and J by 4 bases; unmatched bases: 6. The CDR3 runs 14 residues. CDR1 and CDR2 from the germline V gene are PRHDT and FYEKMQ (reference sequence). CDR3 in amino acids: CASSSGDRATEAFF. The CDR3, as DNA: TGTGCCAGCAGCTCCGGGGACAGAGCCACTGAAGCTTTCTTT.

The chain joins TRBV14 to TRBJ1-6; TRBD1 might be the D (6 bases). The CDR3 totals 15 residues. From germline, CDR1 is SGHDN and CDR2 FVKESK. The V end was cut by 4 bases, the J end by 6 bases, with 13 bases between. The CDR3 here is CASSRMAGANSPLHF. The CDR3 region has the DNA TGTGCCAGCAGCCGAATGGCAGGGGCTAATTCACCCCTCCACTTT.

This clone has only a few counts. The chain is built from TRBV5-6 and TRBJ1-5; D not certain. V shed 2 bases and J shed 0 bases, with 12 bases lying between them. Germline CDR1 SGHDT, CDR2 YYEEEE. This CDR3 is built from 16 residues. The CDR3 protein is CASSLATDYSNQPQHF. The CDR3 DNA follows: TGTGCCAGCAGCTTAGCGACGGATTATAGCAATCAGCCCCAGCATTTT.

V gene TRBV12-2 combines with J gene TRBJ1-6. TRBV12-2 is a pseudogene segment. The CDR3 spans 12 residues. CDR3 sequence: CASRSRFSPLHF. CDR3 nucleotide sequence: TGTGCAAGTCGCTCTAGATTTTCACCCCTCCACTTT.

Note on this clone: One junction end disagrees with the germline gene, perhaps due to a read error. V and J are TRBV19 and TRBJ1-4, with TRBD1 identical over 10 bases. CDR1 is LNHDA, CDR2 SQIVND, per germline (reference sequence). This CDR3 spans 16 amino acids. The CDR3 loop is CASSRPTGGGNEELFF. The CDR3 DNA reads TGTGCCAGTAGCAGACCGACAGGGGGCGGGAATGAAGAACTGTTTTTT.

This clone was counted a single time. Distinct nucleotide sequences in the sample also encode this CDR3. The chain employs TRBV6-6 and TRBJ1-1; the D is unclear. This CDR3 has 12 amino acids. V lost 4 bases and J 2 bases, leaving 5 bases between the germline ends. Germline V lookup: CDR1 MNHNY, CDR2 SVGAGI (reference sequence). Here the CDR3 reads CASSFVNTEAFF. In DNA, the CDR3 is TGTGCCAGCAGTTTCGTTAACACTGAAGCTTTCTTT.

This chain joins TRBV7-2 and TRBJ2-5, with TRBD2 as a possible D gene (6 bases). The V and J ends lost 3 bases and 7 bases respectively, with 18 bases between them. The CDR3 contains 15 residues. The germline gives CDR1 SGHTA, CDR2 FQGNSA. Here the CDR3 DNA reads TGTGCCAGCAGCTTTGATCTAGGAGGGCCGGGGACCCAGTACTTC. Translating it yields CASSFDLGGPGTQYF.